The sequence of this T cell receptor beta chain was determined in a study of blood T cell repertoires in COVID-19 (dated by TCRdb to the early 2020s). About the investigation overall: The collaborator samples originated in the United States, Italy and Spain and spanned the acute and convalescent phases of COVID-19. Subjects who had been exposed to COVID-19, were actively infected with it, or had recovered from it provided the deeply sampled blood TCRbeta repertoires that made up the dataset. The repertoires were released in a freely available public database intended as a resource for research on the immune response to SARS-CoV-2. HLA class I and class II types, where available, came from metadata supplied by the sample provider rather than from assay-based typing. The material from the prospective study consisted of cDNA or gDNA derived from T cells, B-cell-depleted T cells, or PBMCs. The samples were drawn from two sources: the first 160 participants of the ongoing ImmuneRACE study, and 1,200 or so subjects contributed by 6 global collaborators. Sample metadata almost always included a de-identified subject ID, COVID-19 status, age in years and sex.

Points on this clone: No cognate antigen has been identified for it. No per-base quality is available; no much larger clone lies one base away.

In Seattle, one collaborating source enrolled patients while the infection was active and tracked those patients longitudinally over the course of disease. The collaborating institutions used their own protocols to collect whole blood in K2EDTA tubes. For TCRbeta analysis, collaborators shipped samples as frozen whole blood, isolated PBMCs, or DNA extracted from either of those sample types. TCRbeta CDR3 regions were amplified from genomic DNA by means of the immunoSEQ Assay, a bias-controlled multiplex PCR. The authors' analysis ran thus. Within the assay, amplification of reference gene primers was used to estimate how many nucleated cells each sample contained. To quantify the absolute abundance of each unique TCRbeta CDR3 rearrangement, sequence reads were collapsed and filtered. For each sample, productive Simpson clonality was calculated as the square root of Simpson's diversity index across productive rearrangements. In TCRdb, the immuneACCESS table is reduced to in-frame sequences with V and J assigned. These tables do not hold every clone; where another copy was compared, an unresolved V gene accounts for under half, and the others remain unexplained. That table is the source of V, J and clone size, and D and trimming were worked out from the DNA. The sample records a few hundred thousand clones, under 90% of which are singletons. The top ten constitute roughly 2.9% of the sample.

Here is what the overall study found, with its caveats: Clinical and demographic metadata were provided uncurated, with the amount varying by source and participant.

Material for sequencing was peripheral blood. This sequence originates from a woman aged 25 to 39 with COVID-19, enrolled during active disease.

The CDR3 here reads CASSPLRTGSSPLHF. The nucleotide sequence is given as TGTGCCAGCAGCCCCCTCCGGACAGGCAGTTCACCCCTCCACTTT. This sequence uses TRBV28 and TRBJ1-6; 7 middle bases align to TRBD1. The germline V gene provides CDR1 MDHEN and CDR2 SYDVKM. Germline trimming amounts to 6 bases on V and 9 bases on J, with 11 as the count of junction bases outside the gene matches. Including the terminal cysteine and phenylalanine, the CDR3 comprises 15 residues. Of all the DNA, just the CDR3 is kept, 45 bases in frame from base 1.